A single T cell receptor (beta chain) is shown here with its context. In germline, CDR1 is WSHSY, CDR2 SAAADI. This CDR3 is built from 14 residues. J lost 4 bases, V lost 4 bases, and 4 bases had no gene match. The data were obtained in a study of cytomegalovirus exposure and HLA in healthy donors. The study ran its PCR with 60 Vbeta and 13 Jbeta primers. TCRdb's table, derived via immunoSEQ multiplex PCR, lists solely in-frame clones and lacks some. The data show 75,000 to 100,000 clones, with around 77% seen just once and around 3.6% held by the top ten. This clonotype was obtained from a man in his forties in good health and CMV-seronegative. What was sequenced was PBMCs. The rearrangement uses TRBV10-2 and TRBJ2-1; 7 nucleotides line up with TRBD1. DNA for the CDR3: TGCGCCAGCAGTGGTCCAGGGGGATACAATGAGCAGTTCTTC. Amino acids: CASSGPGGYNEQFF.